Shown below are 21 T cell receptor beta chains from a single sample sequenced in a study of T cells in Graves' hyperthyroidism and ophthalmopathy. Template material for amplifying TCR beta CDR3 regions consisted of RNA transcripts. RT-PCR in the first round (using the HTBI primer set) targeted the TCR CDR3. MiXCR was run by TCRdb on the multiplex PCR reads, yielding one entry per CDR3 protein. The sample yields around 620,000 distinct CDR3 sequences, about 45% seen once. Sequenced sample: peripheral blood or thyroid tissue (not recorded which). The receptors were sampled from an adult woman with Graves' disease, either hyperthyroidism or ophthalmopathy (not recorded which).

CDR3 residues: CATSNERQNEQYF. CDR3 bases: TGTGCCACCAGCAACGAGAGACAGAACGAGCAGTACTTC. The chain carries TRBV15 and TRBJ2-7; weak D call: TRBD1 (5 bases). The CDR3 is made up of 13 amino acids. Trimming stripped 4 bases from V and 5 bases from J, with 12 bases between. CDR1 and CDR2 from the germline V gene are LNHNV and YYDKDF (reference sequence).

At least ten counts were recorded for this clonotype. The rearrangement links TRBV28 to TRBJ1-2; 9 bases fit TRBD1. The length of the CDR3 is 15 residues. V dropped 4 bases and J dropped 4; count of bases not matched to a gene: 7. CDR1 MDHEN and CDR2 SYDVKM come from the germline V gene. CDR3 sequence reads: CASSSTGGWGYGYTF. CDR3 nucleotide sequence: TGTGCCAGCAGTTCAACAGGGGGCTGGGGCTATGGCTACACCTTC.

This clonotype was counted many times. This chain joins TRBV6-6 and TRBJ1-4; possible D gene TRBD1, 5 bases. V was trimmed by 5 bases and J by 8 bases, leaving 12 bases between them. This CDR3 has 13 residues. CDR1 and CDR2 (germline): MNHNY, SVGAGI (reference sequence). CDR3 in DNA: TGTGCCAGCAGTGCAGGGAAGAGGGAAAAACTGTTTTTT. Protein sequence: CASSAGKREKLFF.

The chain is built from TRBV9 and TRBJ2-2; 10 bases fit TRBD2. The J segment lost 2 bases and the V segment lost 1 base, leaving 5 bases of the junction unmatched. This CDR3 region has 17 residues. Germline-derived CDR1 and CDR2 are SGDLS and YYNGEE. The CDR3 sequence: CASSVSRTSGNTGELFF. CDR3 DNA sequence: TGTGCCAGCAGCGTATCGAGGACTAGCGGAAACACCGGGGAGCTGTTTTTT.

This clonotype was seen a few times. V gene TRBV7-9 combines with J gene TRBJ2-3, with unresolved D. The V and J ends lost 2 bases and 5 bases respectively, with 5 bases between them. Germline CDR1 reads SEHNR; CDR2 reads FQNEAQ (reference sequence). This CDR3 is 12 amino acids long. The chain's CDR3 is CASSLIGDTQYF. Written as DNA, the CDR3 is TGTGCCAGCAGCTTAATAGGAGATACGCAGTATTTT.

This clonotype occurred many times. This chain joins TRBV15 and TRBJ1-3, with D possibly being TRBD1 (6 bases). The V end was cut by 0 bases, the J end by 11 bases, with 11 bases between. The CDR3 runs to 13 residues. Germline V gene lookup returns CDR1 LNHNV and CDR2 YYDKDF (reference sequence). The CDR3 coding sequence is TGTGCCACCAGCAGAGATAGGACAGATCCCATATATTTT. This codes for CATSRDRTDPIYF.

This clonotype was picked up many times. This chain links TRBV7-9 with TRBJ1-2; maybe TRBD1 (6 bases). This CDR3 has 14 residues. The germline V gene has CDR1 SEHNR and CDR2 FQNEAQ (reference sequence). V was trimmed by 2 bases and J by 5 bases, leaving 12 bases between them. The CDR3 is CASSLQGRTYGYTF. The CDR3 DNA reads as TGTGCCAGCAGCTTACAGGGGAGAACTTATGGCTACACCTTC.

Ten or more counts support this clonotype. This chain joins TRBV6-5 and TRBJ1-2; D uncertain. This CDR3 has 11 residues. The germline gives CDR1 MNHEY, CDR2 SVGAGI. V lost 2 bases to trimming and J lost 9 bases, with 7 bases between them. CDR3 DNA sequence: TGTGCCAGCAGTTACCAGAAAAGCTACACCTTC. It translates to CASSYQKSYTF.

This chain joins TRBV7-8 and TRBJ2-7, with D possibly TRBD2 on 5 matching bases. The CDR3 spans 15 residues. Germline-derived CDR1 and CDR2 are SGHVS and FQNEAQ. V dropped 5 bases and J dropped 2 bases, with 16 bases sitting between them. CDR3 in DNA: TGTGCCAGCAGCGTCGGAGGACGGGGAACCTACGAGCAGTACTTC. Protein sequence: CASSVGGRGTYEQYF.

This clonotype was recorded many times. This chain joins TRBV7-8 and TRBJ1-1, with D unclear. The CDR3 runs 12 residues. Trimming took 3 bases from V and 3 from J, leaving 5 bases between them. Germline V CDR1 and CDR2: SGHVS, FQNEAQ. CDR3 residues: CASSLTYTEAFF. CDR3 coding DNA: TGTGCCAGCAGCTTGACCTACACTGAAGCTTTCTTT. The full variable domain, with the rest looked up from reference TRBV7-8 and TRBJ1-1, is GAGVSQSPRYKVAKRGQDVALRCDPISGHVSLFWYQQALGQGPEFLTYFQNEAQLDKSGLPSDRFFAERPEGSVSTLKIQRTQQEDSAVYLCASSLTYTEAFFGQGTRLTVV.

This clonotype has ten or more counts. V and J are TRBV6-1 and TRBJ2-7, with 8 bases that match TRBD1. Germline trimming cut 3 bases from V and 0 bases from J; bases unmatched to any gene: 13. The CDR3 extends over 18 amino acids. From germline, CDR1 is MNHNS and CDR2 SASEGT. The CDR3 region is CASSDSRQGIISSYEQYF. Written as DNA, the CDR3 is TGTGCCAGCAGTGACTCTCGACAGGGGATTATTAGCTCCTACGAGCAGTACTTC.

There are a few counts of this clonotype. At one boundary the junction diverges from the germline segment, which might be a read error. CDR3: CVSSISGLPYEQYF. The DNA of the CDR3 is TGCGTCAGCAGCATTAGCGGGCTTCCATACGAGCAGTACTTC. J is TRBJ2-7 and V is TRBV5-1, with 7 bases matching TRBD2. CDR1 SGHRS and CDR2 YFSETQ come from the germline V gene. The CDR3 length is 14 residues.

In this sample, this clonotype turned up a few times. The gene calls are TRBV9 and TRBJ1-1; the D is unclear. The germline V gene has CDR1 SGDLS and CDR2 YYNGEE. This CDR3 has 10 residues. V was pared by 4 bases and J by 10 bases, with 8 bases between. The CDR3 nucleotides are TGTGCCAGCAGCCCGAGACTAGCTTTCTTT. This encodes CASSPRLAFF.

The chain uses TRBV15 and TRBJ2-6, with 7 bases fitting TRBD1. The CDR3 totals 17 residues. Germline V gene sequence: CDR1 LNHNV, CDR2 YYDKDF (reference sequence). Trimming cost V 11 bases and J 1 base; bases outside gene matches: 14. This CDR3 reads CALTQGQTKSGANVLTF. DNA for the CDR3: TGTGCCCTCACCCAGGGACAGACCAAGTCTGGGGCCAACGTCCTGACTTTC. Full variable domain (remainder filled in from reference TRBV15 and TRBJ2-6): DAMVIQNPRYQVTQFGKPVTLSCSQTLNHNVMYWYQQKSSQAPKLLFHYYDKDFNNEADTPDNFQSRRPNTSFCFLDIRSPGLGDTAMYLCALTQGQTKSGANVLTFGAGSRLTVL.

This clonotype was seen at least ten times. The rearrangement joins TRBV5-1 to TRBJ2-7; D is uncertain. The CDR3 is 14 residues long. The V gene's germline CDR1 is SGHRS and CDR2 YFSETQ. Trimming pared 2 bases from V and 2 bases from J, leaving 11 bases between. DNA of the CDR3: TGCGCCAGCAGCTTCTACGGCACAGCCTACGAGCAGTACTTC. Protein product: CASSFYGTAYEQYF.

This clonotype was picked up a small number of times. The chain recombines TRBV2 with TRBJ2-5, with D maybe TRBD2 (6 bases). CDR3 length equals 13 residues. The V end was cut by 6 bases, the J end by 5 bases, with 13 bases between. Germline CDR1 is SNHLY and CDR2 is FYNNEI. The CDR3 sequence is CASSVGGLETQYF. CDR3 nucleotide sequence: TGTGCCAGCAGCGTAGGAGGGCTCGAGACCCAGTACTTC. Complete variable domain (other parts from reference TRBV2 and TRBJ2-5): EPEVTQTPSHQVTQMGQEVILRCVPISNHLYFYWYRQILGQKVEFLVSFYNNEISEKSEIFDDQFSVERPDGSNFTLKIRSTKLEDSAMYFCASSVGGLETQYFGPGTRLLVL.

With regard to this clonotype: One end of the junction is discordant with germline, which a read error may explain. V is TRBV5-1 and J is TRBJ2-7; D may match TRBD1 or TRBD2 (5 bases each). CDR1 SGHRS and CDR2 YFSETQ come from the germline V gene. The length of the CDR3 is 15 residues. In DNA form, the CDR3 reads TGTGCCAGCAGCGGATCCCGGGGCGATTCCTACGAGCAGTACTTC. This sequence encodes CASSGSRGDSYEQYF.

This clonotype was found many times. The chain carries TRBV2 and TRBJ1-5; D unclear. The CDR3 is made up of 14 amino acids. V was clipped by 8 bases and J by 2 bases, with 13 bases between them. Germline V lookup: CDR1 SNHLY, CDR2 FYNNEI. The CDR3 DNA is TGTGCCAGCCTGGCAACCGGCCGCAATCAGCCCCAGCATTTT. This encodes CASLATGRNQPQHF.

The V and J genes are TRBV7-3 and TRBJ2-7; 7 positions match TRBD2. The CDR3 has 13 amino acids. From germline, CDR1 is SGHTA and CDR2 FQGTGA. V was pared by 0 bases and J by 5 bases, with 1 base of the junction left unmatched. This CDR3 is CASSLTRGDEQYF. The CDR3 nucleotides read TGTGCCAGCAGCTTAACCCGGGGGGACGAGCAGTACTTC.

V is TRBV2 and J is TRBJ1-6; possible D gene TRBD1, 5 bases. V lost 5 bases and J 1 base, leaving 12 bases between the germline ends. This CDR3 is built from 16 residues. Germline CDR1 reads SNHLY; CDR2 reads FYNNEI. Here the CDR3 reads CASSFTGRSYNSPLHF. The CDR3 DNA reads as TGTGCCAGCAGTTTTACGGGGCGGTCCTATAATTCACCCCTCCACTTT.

This clonotype was recorded a few times. The V and J genes are TRBV28 and TRBJ1-5; D remains ambiguous. Trimming stripped 5 bases from V and 7 bases from J, with 6 bases between. The CDR3 consists of 11 residues. CDR1 and CDR2 (germline): MDHEN, SYDVKM. The CDR3 spells CASSERQPQHF. The CDR3 region has the DNA TGTGCCAGCAGTGAGAGGCAGCCCCAGCATTTT. The whole variable domain, filled in from reference TRBV28 and TRBJ1-5, reads DVKVTQSSRYLVKRTGEKVFLECVQDMDHENMFWYRQDPGLGLRLIYFSYDVKMKEKGDIPEGYSVSREKKERFSLILESASTNQTSMYLCASSERQPQHFGDGTRLSIL.